The clone carrying this TCR beta chain was picked up a small number of times. Its antigen remains unidentified. These data are taken from a study of CD8 T cells in ankylosing spondylitis. Study conclusions and caveats: Made up of fewer than ten highly homologous variants, a TCR beta motif appeared characteristic of ankylosing spondylitis blood. The authors reported significant enrichment of disease-linked clones in matched ankylosing spondylitis synovial fluid.

The germline V gene encodes CDR1 MDHEN and CDR2 SYDVKM. The CDR3 runs 13 residues. V lost 6 bases, J lost 9 bases, and 12 bases lay in between. TCRdb processed the 5' RACE reads anew with MiXCR; each CDR3 protein has one entry. This table has 200,000 to 250,000 distinct CDR3 sequences, approximately 10% appearing once. The source is a male donor with ankylosing spondylitis or in good health (not recorded which). The V gene is TRBV28, the J gene TRBJ1-6; D not resolved. Material for sequencing was blood, either unsorted or a sorted T cell fraction (not recorded which). The CDR3 reads CASSPLGISPLHF. The CDR3 bases are TGTGCCAGCAGCCCGCTAGGGATTTCACCCCTCCACTTT.